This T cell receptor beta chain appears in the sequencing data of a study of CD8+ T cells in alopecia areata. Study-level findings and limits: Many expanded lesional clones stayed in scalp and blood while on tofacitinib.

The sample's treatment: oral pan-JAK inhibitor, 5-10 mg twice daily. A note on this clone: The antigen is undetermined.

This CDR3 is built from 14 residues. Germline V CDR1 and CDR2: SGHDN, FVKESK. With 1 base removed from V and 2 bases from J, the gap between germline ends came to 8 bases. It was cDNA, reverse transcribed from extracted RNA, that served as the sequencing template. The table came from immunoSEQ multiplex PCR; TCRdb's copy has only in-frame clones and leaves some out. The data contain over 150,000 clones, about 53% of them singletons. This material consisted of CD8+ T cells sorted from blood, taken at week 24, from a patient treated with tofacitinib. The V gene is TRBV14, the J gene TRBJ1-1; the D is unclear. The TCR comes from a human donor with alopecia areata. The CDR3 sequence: CASSQAWGNTEAFF. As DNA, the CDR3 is TGTGCCAGCAGCCAAGCCTGGGGTAACACTGAAGCTTTCTTT.